The clone carrying this T cell receptor beta chain was counted a single time. These data originate in a study of shared clonotypes between healthy human individuals. Profiled with immunoSEQ multiplex PCR; TCRdb holds only in-frame clones, not every one. This table holds under 850,000 clones, approximately 92% found once. CD45RO-negative CD8 cells positively selected for CCR7 made up the naive population, which excluded terminally differentiated effector memory CD45RA+ cells. Trimming removed 3 bases from V and 3 bases from J; junction bases left unmatched: 11. CDR1 is SNHLY, CDR2 FYNNEI, per germline. This CDR3 is built from 17 residues.

The V call is TRBV2, the J call TRBJ1-1; 9 nucleotides match TRBD1. This sequence originates from a man younger than 45 in good health. The sample consisted of naive CD8+ T cells sorted from blood. CDR3 DNA sequence: TGTGCCAGCAGTGAGCTGGAGACAGGGGGTTGGGACACTGAAGCTTTCTTT. Protein product: CASSELETGGWDTEAFF.